One sample yielded the 4 T cell receptor beta chains listed below, sequenced in a study of regulatory T cells in long-lasting Graves disease. Time point meaning: newly diagnosed GD, antithyroid drugs for less than 3 months. PBMC-extracted RNA yielded the TCR library. Combining iRepertoire HTBI primers with Arm-PCR of CDR3 regions, the authors built TCR beta libraries. TCRdb called the multiplex PCR reads again in MiXCR, with one record for every CDR3 protein. The sample yields 380,000 or so distinct CDR3 sequences, 15% to 20% seen once. The same specimen was also included in a second study, on T cells in Graves' hyperthyroidism and ophthalmopathy.

The material sequenced was peripheral blood mononuclear cells (PBMCs), taken at new diagnosis, from a patient treated with antithyroid drugs. These receptors came from a woman aged 18-29 years with Graves disease.

This clonotype was seen repeatedly, ten times or more. The rearrangement joins TRBV27 to TRBJ2-7; D assignment may be TRBD1 or TRBD2 (5 bases each). Per germline, CDR1 MNHEY and CDR2 SMNVEV (reference sequence). The V and J ends lost 4 bases and 3 bases respectively, with 13 bases between them. The CDR3 covers 14 residues. In DNA, the CDR3 is TGTGCCAGCAGTTGGGACGCGTCCAGCTACGAGCAGTACTTC. It codes for CASSWDASSYEQYF.

This clonotype was found many times. The chain is built from TRBV28 and TRBJ2-1; 11 nucleotides agree with TRBD2. The V gene's germline CDR1 is MDHEN and CDR2 SYDVKM. The CDR3 has 15 residues. After removal of 4 bases from V and 8 bases from J, the junction contained 7 bases not matched to a gene. CDR3 in DNA: TGTGCCAGCAGTTCGTTAGCGGGAGGGCGGTATGAGCAGTTCTTC. It yields the protein CASSSLAGGRYEQFF.

This clonotype showed up many times. V usage is TRBV2 and J usage is TRBJ2-3, with 8 nucleotides matching TRBD2. The germline CDR1 and CDR2 sequences are SNHLY and FYNNEI. The CDR3 has 14 residues. V trimming: 6 bases; J trimming: 4 bases; junction bases outside the gene matches: 6. The CDR3 sequence is CASRTVGGADTQYF. The CDR3 DNA sequence: TGTGCCAGCAGGACCGTCGGGGGGGCAGATACGCAGTATTTT.

On this clonotype: One base away lies a much larger clone, so this may be a sequencing read error. The chain combines TRBV28 with TRBJ2-3; D is possibly TRBD2 (7 bases). V lost 1 base and J 4 bases, leaving 15 bases between the germline ends. Germline V gives CDR1 MDHEN, CDR2 SYDVKM. The CDR3 is 16 residues long. CDR3 protein: CASSLFRGGAADTQYF. The CDR3 DNA reads as TGTGCCAGCAGTTTATTTAGGGGGGGGGCCGCAGATACGCAGTATTTT.